Included here is one TCR beta chain sequence, with context. Its antigen is as yet unknown. V lost 0 bases, J lost 3 bases, and 8 bases lay in between. In germline, CDR1 is SGHAT, CDR2 FQNNGV. This CDR3 region has 14 residues. These data belong to a study of shared clonotypes between healthy human individuals. Study-level results: Generally, naive subsets came out with larger estimated richness than memory subsets.

Repertoires were generated with immunoSEQ multiplex PCR, while TCRdb's copy carries only in-frame clones and drops some. The sample consists of about 2 million clones, about 94% of them appearing once. Terminally differentiated effector memory CD45RA+ cells were left out of the naive CD8 fraction, which was CD45RO-negative and positively selected for CCR7. Sequenced sample: naive CD8+ T cells sorted from blood. This clonotype was obtained from a man younger than 35 in good health. The chain has TRBV11-2 and TRBJ2-5; D is possibly TRBD2 (5 bases). CDR3 DNA sequence: TGTGCCAGCAGCTTAGAAACTAGTGAAGAGACCCAGTACTTC. Amino acids: CASSLETSEETQYF. Together with reference TRBV11-2 and TRBJ2-5, the CDR3 gives the full variable domain: EAGVAQSPRYKIIEKRQSVAFWCNPISGHATLYWYQQILGQGPKLLIQFQNNGVVDDSQLPKDRFSAERLKGVDSTLKIQPAKLEDSAVYLCASSLETSEETQYFGPGTRLLVL.